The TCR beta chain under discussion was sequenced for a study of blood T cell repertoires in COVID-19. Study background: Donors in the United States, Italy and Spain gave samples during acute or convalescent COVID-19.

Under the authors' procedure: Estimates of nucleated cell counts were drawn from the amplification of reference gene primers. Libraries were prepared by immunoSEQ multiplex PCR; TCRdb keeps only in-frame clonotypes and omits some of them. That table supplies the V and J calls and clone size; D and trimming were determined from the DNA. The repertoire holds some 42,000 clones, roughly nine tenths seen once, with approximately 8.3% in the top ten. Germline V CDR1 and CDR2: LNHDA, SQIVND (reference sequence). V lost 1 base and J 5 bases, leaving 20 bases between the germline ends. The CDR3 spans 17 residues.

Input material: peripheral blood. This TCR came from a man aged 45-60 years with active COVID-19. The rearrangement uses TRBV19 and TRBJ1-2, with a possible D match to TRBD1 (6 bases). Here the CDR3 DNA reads TGTGCCAGTAGTATAGCACACGGACAGTGGATCCCGTATGGCTACACCTTC. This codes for CASSIAHGQWIPYGYTF. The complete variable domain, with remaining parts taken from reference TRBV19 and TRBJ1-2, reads DGGITQSPKYLFRKEGQNVTLSCEQNLNHDAMYWYRQDPGQGLRLIYYSQIVNDFQKGDIAEGYSVSREKKESFPLTVTSAQKNPTAFYLCASSIAHGQWIPYGYTFGSGTRLTVV.